One sample yielded the 20 T cell receptor beta chains listed below, sequenced in a study of T cell repertoires in cytomegalovirus infection. Using its own MiXCR run on the reads, TCRdb lists one record per CDR3 protein. Of over 250,000 distinct CDR3 sequences listed, approximately 22% are singletons. For these receptors, no antigen is known. The sequences come from cultured PBMCs, collected from culture after CMV antigen stimulation. The source of these receptors is a human donor in good health (CMV status not recorded). Some clones in this sample may be carry-over from other donors' samples.

The rearrangement joins TRBV12-3 or TRBV12-4 to TRBJ1-1; D uncertain. V gave up 7 bases and J gave up 5 bases, with 8 bases separating them. CDR3 size: 11 residues. Written as DNA, the CDR3 is TGTGCCAGCATTTTCGGTACTGAAGCTTTCTTT. Its protein product is CASIFGTEAFF.

This clonotype was detected ten times or more. The rearrangement joins TRBV19 to TRBJ2-3; 8 nucleotides agree with TRBD2. V lost 5 bases, J lost 6 bases, and 10 bases stayed unmatched. This CDR3 contains 15 residues. CDR1 and CDR2 (germline): LNHDA, SQIVND (reference sequence). Written as DNA, the CDR3 is TGTGCCAGTAGTCCCCTAGGAGCGGGAGTGGATACGCAGTATTTT. It is translated as CASSPLGAGVDTQYF.

In this sample, this clonotype turned up a few times. This chain uses TRBV7-9 with TRBJ2-7; TRBD1 agrees at 7 bases. Trimming at V came to 4 bases and at J to 3 bases, leaving 9 bases not matched to a gene. The CDR3 consists of 15 residues. Germline assignment: CDR1 SEHNR and CDR2 FQNEAQ (reference sequence). The CDR3 loop is CASSSDRVSIYEQYV. The CDR3 region has the DNA TGTGCCAGCAGCTCCGACAGGGTTAGTATCTACGAGCAGTACGTC.

This clonotype was seen a handful of times. The chain employs TRBV28 and TRBJ1-1, with 9 bases lining up with TRBD1. J gave up 6 bases and V 2 bases, and 7 bases lay outside the gene matches. Germline V CDR1 and CDR2: MDHEN, SYDVKM. The CDR3 contains 15 residues. The CDR3 reads CASSLGGQGGPEAFF. The CDR3 DNA follows: TGTGCCAGCAGTTTAGGGGGACAGGGAGGCCCTGAAGCTTTCTTT.

This clonotype appeared many times. This chain links TRBV7-2 with TRBJ2-3; D could derive from TRBD1 or TRBD2 (5 bases each). The germline V gene encodes CDR1 SGHTA and CDR2 FQGNSA. V lost 5 bases to trimming and J lost 0 bases, with 9 bases between them. The CDR3 sequence is 14 residues long. CDR3 DNA: TGTGCCAGCAGCCCGGGACGGAGCACAGATACGCAGTATTTT. Translating it yields CASSPGRSTDTQYF.

The chain has TRBV19 and TRBJ2-7; D is perhaps TRBD1 or TRBD2 (5 bases each). The CDR3 length is 14 residues. In germline, CDR1 is LNHDA, CDR2 SQIVND (reference sequence). The V and J ends lost 5 bases and 4 bases respectively, with 15 bases between them. CDR3 sequence (DNA): TGTGCCAGTAGTCCCCGCCCGTGGGGGTACGAGCAGTACTTC. Protein product: CASSPRPWGYEQYF.

This clonotype showed up many times. The V call is TRBV7-2, the J call TRBJ2-7, with D unclear. The CDR3 totals 12 residues. Trimming shortened V by 4 bases and J by 5 bases, and 9 bases separated the two germline ends. Germline CDR1 reads SGHTA; CDR2 reads FQGNSA. In DNA form, the CDR3 reads TGTGCCAGCAGCTCTTATCGCGACGAGCAGTACTTC. It is translated as CASSSYRDEQYF.

This clonotype was counted ten times or more. This chain uses TRBV7-2 with TRBJ2-2; D gene unclear. The V end was cut by 5 bases, the J end by 6 bases, with 7 bases between. The CDR3 loop spans 12 amino acids. The V gene's germline CDR1 is SGHTA and CDR2 FQGNSA. In DNA form, the CDR3 reads TGTGCCAGCAGCAGGTGGGCCGGGGAGCTGTTTTTT. It yields the protein CASSRWAGELFF.

This clonotype was picked up a small number of times. The V and J genes are TRBV11-2 and TRBJ2-7; D not certain. V shed 1 base and J shed 0 bases, with 4 bases lying between them. This CDR3 contains 13 residues. Germline V CDR1 and CDR2: SGHAT, FQNNGV. The CDR3 DNA is TGTGCCAGCAGCTTAGCTCTCTCCTACGAGCAGTACGTC. The encoded protein is CASSLALSYEQYV.

In this sample, this clonotype turned up a few times. V is TRBV7-8 and J is TRBJ2-2, with D perhaps matching TRBD1 (6 bases). This CDR3 region has 17 residues. Germline CDR1 is SGHVS and CDR2 is FQNEAQ. Trimming pared 4 bases from V and 5 bases from J, leaving 20 bases between. The CDR3 bases are TGTGCCAGCAGCTCCTTTCCGGACAGTTACTCTACCGGGGAGCTGTTTTTT. It specifies CASSSFPDSYSTGELFF.

This clonotype was seen more than once but under ten times. The chain uses TRBV28 and TRBJ2-1, with 7 positions matching TRBD1. There are 15 residues in the CDR3. J was trimmed by 3 bases and V by 5 bases; bases with no gene match: 7. Germline V CDR1 and CDR2: MDHEN, SYDVKM. CDR3 region: CASSGFRDSYNEQFF. In DNA, the CDR3 is TGTGCCAGCAGTGGATTCCGGGACAGCTACAATGAGCAGTTCTTC.

The chain has TRBV12-3 or TRBV12-4 and TRBJ2-1; 13 bases agree with TRBD2. CDR3 length: 17 residues. After removal of 3 bases from V and 8 bases from J, the junction contained 10 bases not matched to a gene. The CDR3 region has the DNA TGTGCCAGCAGTTTCCTCCGAACTAGCGGGAGGGCGGATGAGCAGTTCTTC. It codes for CASSFLRTSGRADEQFF.

The genes are TRBV6-2 or TRBV6-3 and TRBJ1-1; TRBD1 agrees at 9 bases. With 6 bases clipped from V and 1 base from J, the junction kept 15 bases outside the gene matches. From germline, CDR1 is MNHEY and CDR2 SVGEGT. This CDR3 spans 18 amino acids. In nucleotides, the CDR3 is TGTGCCAGCAGGGCCCATCGGGACAGGGCACACCCGAACACTGAAGCTTTCTTT. As protein: CASRAHRDRAHPNTEAFF.

Points on this clonotype: This may come from a read error, since a much larger clone is one base off. CDR3 coding DNA: TGTACCAGCAGCCCCGACCGGACCCCAGGATACAATGAGCAGTTCTTC. Its protein product is CTSSPDRTPGYNEQFF. The gene calls are TRBV5-4 and TRBJ2-1; no definite D call. Germline CDR1 is SGHNT and CDR2 is YYREEE (reference sequence). This CDR3 is 16 amino acids long.

This clonotype was observed many times. The chain combines TRBV7-3 with TRBJ2-1; 9 bases align to TRBD2. The length of the CDR3 is 15 residues. J gave up 0 bases and V 5 bases, and 2 bases lay outside the gene matches. CDR1 and CDR2 (germline): SGHTA, FQGTGA. The CDR3 reads CASSKTSGSYNEQFF. The CDR3, as DNA: TGTGCCAGCAGCAAGACTAGCGGCTCCTACAATGAGCAGTTCTTC.

This chain links TRBV12-3 or TRBV12-4 with TRBJ2-5; 10 bases line up with TRBD2. The CDR3 contains 15 residues. V lost 6 bases and J lost 4; bases outside the gene matches: 8. The CDR3 reads CASSFGRLAGETQYF. In DNA form, the CDR3 reads TGTGCCAGCAGCTTCGGGCGACTAGCGGGAGAGACCCAGTACTTC.

This clonotype came up a few times. CDR3: CASRKGGGTGELFF. Written as DNA, the CDR3 is TGTGCCAGCAGAAAGGGAGGCGGCACCGGGGAGCTGTTTTTT. The chain couples TRBV6-2 or TRBV6-3 to TRBJ2-2, with D perhaps TRBD2 (6 bases). The CDR3 has 14 amino acids. V was pared by 6 bases and J by 4 bases, with 12 bases between. Per germline, CDR1 MNHEY and CDR2 SVGEGT.

In this sample, this clonotype turned up many times. This rearrangement joins TRBV7-6 to TRBJ2-1, with 11 bases that match TRBD2. Germline V CDR1 and CDR2: SGHVS, FNYEAQ. Trimming at V came to 3 bases and at J to 5 bases, leaving 6 bases not matched to a gene. The CDR3 is 16 amino acids. The CDR3: CASSFLLAGGDNEQFF. The CDR3 DNA is TGTGCCAGCAGCTTCCTTTTAGCGGGAGGGGACAATGAGCAGTTCTTC. Together with reference TRBV7-6 and TRBJ2-1, the CDR3 gives the full variable domain: GAGVSQSPRYKVTKRGQDVALRCDPISGHVSLYWYRQALGQGPEFLTYFNYEAQQDKSGLPNDRFSAERPEGSISTLTIQRTEQRDSAMYRCASSFLLAGGDNEQFFGPGTRLTVL.

This clonotype was observed a few times. The chain combines TRBV7-9 with TRBJ2-1, with no clear D. V was pared by 1 base and J by 4 bases, with 11 bases between. The CDR3 has 15 residues. Germline lookup yields CDR1 SEHNR and CDR2 FQNEAQ (reference sequence). The CDR3 loop reads CASSLVAASYNEQFF. The CDR3 DNA is TGTGCCAGCAGCTTAGTGGCGGCTTCATACAATGAGCAGTTCTTC. The entire variable domain, with the rest obtained from reference TRBV7-9 and TRBJ2-1, is as follows: DTGVSQNPRHKITKRGQNVTFRCDPISEHNRLYWYRQTLGQGPEFLTYFQNEAQLEKSRLLSDRFSAERPKGSFSTLEIQRTEQGDSAMYLCASSLVAASYNEQFFGPGTRLTVL.

The chain carries TRBV27 and TRBJ2-7; either TRBD1 or TRBD2 may fit D (5 bases each). CDR1 and CDR2 (germline): MNHEY, SMNVEV (reference sequence). This CDR3 region has 16 residues. The germline V and J ends were trimmed by 5 bases and 2 bases, with 19 bases remaining between them. This CDR3 reads CASSLRGVLRPYEQYF. In DNA, the CDR3 is TGTGCCAGCAGTCTCCGAGGGGTATTACGACCCTACGAGCAGTACTTC.